This T cell receptor (beta chain) was captured by sequencing in a study of blood T cell repertoires in COVID-19. Whole-study context: The origin of the acute and convalescent COVID-19 samples was the United States, Italy and Spain. T cells, B-cell-depleted T cells, or PBMCs supplied cDNA or gDNA.

The CDR3 runs 16 residues. Germline assignment: CDR1 SGHAT and CDR2 FQDESV (reference sequence). V dropped 5 bases and J dropped 6; count of bases not matched to a gene: 10. Source study methods: The authors estimated nucleated cell counts from reference gene primer amplification. Sequencing was performed with immunoSEQ multiplex PCR; in TCRdb, only in-frame clones are kept and a portion is missing. From that table come the V and J calls and clone size; the DNA was used to work out D and trimming. This table has tens of thousands of clones, approximately 78% appearing once. This sequence was found in a woman of 80 years or more with acute or convalescent COVID-19. The rearrangement joins TRBV11-1 to TRBJ2-2; TRBD2 aligns across 9 bases. Sequenced: peripheral blood. The CDR3 bases are TGTGCCAGCAGCCCGAGGCGGGGGGGACTAGCCGGGGAGCTGTTTTTT. The encoded protein is CASSPRRGGLAGELFF.